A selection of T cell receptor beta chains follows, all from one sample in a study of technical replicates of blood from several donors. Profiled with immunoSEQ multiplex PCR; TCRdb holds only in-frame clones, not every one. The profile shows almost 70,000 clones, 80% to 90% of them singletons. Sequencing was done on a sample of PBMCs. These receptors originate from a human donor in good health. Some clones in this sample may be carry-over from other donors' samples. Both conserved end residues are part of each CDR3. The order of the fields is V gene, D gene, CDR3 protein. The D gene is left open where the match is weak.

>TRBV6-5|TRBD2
CASSTSGGASYEQYF
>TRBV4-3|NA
CASSQDPGKGPQHF
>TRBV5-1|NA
CASSPDPGGSPLHF
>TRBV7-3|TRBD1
CASSLTGGNTEAFF
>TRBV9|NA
CASSVGVGGAGELFF
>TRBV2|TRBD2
CASTGTRDTGELFF
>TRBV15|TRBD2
CATSRTSGTSGSDFHSTDTQYF
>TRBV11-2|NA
CASSFSRIQRDEQFF
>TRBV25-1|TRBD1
CASSDTRTGGSGANVLTF
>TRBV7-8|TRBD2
CASSGPGTSNEQFF
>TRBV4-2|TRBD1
CASSQGQRETQYF
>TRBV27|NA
CASSWAGTTDTQYF
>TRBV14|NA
CASSRQSTGELFF
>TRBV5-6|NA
CASNFRGAYEQFF
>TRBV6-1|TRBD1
CASSARDRESNEQFF
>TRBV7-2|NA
CASSLEPSGTQYF
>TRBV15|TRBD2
CATSRDRGGSYNEQFF
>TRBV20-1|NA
CSASGGTEAFF
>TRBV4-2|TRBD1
CASSKPGQGNEKLFF
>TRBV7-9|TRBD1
CASSSTFRGRLSTGELFF
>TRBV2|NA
CASSVSGAKNIQYF
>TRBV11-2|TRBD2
CASSKNEGGPYTQYF
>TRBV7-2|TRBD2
CASSLEALGLDYEQFF
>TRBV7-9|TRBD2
CASSAGARETQYF
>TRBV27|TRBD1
CASSYTGGFSTDTQYF
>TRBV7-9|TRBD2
CASSLYLAGVLETQYF
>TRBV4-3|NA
CASSQDRPGVGYTF
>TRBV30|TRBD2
CAWNQGGGLDTQYF
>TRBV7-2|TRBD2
CASSLALAGNNEQFF
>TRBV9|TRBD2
CASSVVAGGVRDTQYF
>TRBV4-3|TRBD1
CASSSGTGTGEQYF
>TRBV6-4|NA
CASAPASEGYNEQFF
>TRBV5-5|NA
CASSLSASNQPQHF
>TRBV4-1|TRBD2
CASSQGPTGGPGDTQYF
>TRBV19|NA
CASESTDTQYF
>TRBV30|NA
CAWTFRRGEQYF
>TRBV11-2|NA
CASSLVGRGSNTGELFF
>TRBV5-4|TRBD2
CATGTGGEQYF
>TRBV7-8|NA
CASSSSTRDDTQYF
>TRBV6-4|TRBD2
CASSDGPAGGNNEQFF
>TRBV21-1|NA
CASSNGTSGGPASVDEQFF
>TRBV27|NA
CASNLEGRRSYNEQFF
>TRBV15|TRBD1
CATSRDREGPRTEAFF
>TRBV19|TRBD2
CASSTQREGLYEQYF
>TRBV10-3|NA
CAISQTVTYEQYF
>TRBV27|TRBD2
CASSSWGTSGKVEQFF
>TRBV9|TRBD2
CASSAPGLAGDTQYF
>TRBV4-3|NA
CASSQDSTEAFYGYTF
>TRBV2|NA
CASSEMGPYEQYF
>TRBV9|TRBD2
CASSVVAGDTDTQYF
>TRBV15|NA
CATSRDSSRVTYNEQFF
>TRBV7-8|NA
CASSSLGGYEQYF
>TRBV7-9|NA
CASSSARETQYF
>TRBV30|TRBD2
CAWSGPGLAGYEQFF
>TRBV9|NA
CASSVGGAAKNIQYF
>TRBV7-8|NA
CASSLAMAGRGYTF
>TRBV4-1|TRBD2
CASSQPRGGRSYNEQFF
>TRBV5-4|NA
CASSSMTGKTDTQYF
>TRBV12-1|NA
CASRPRDGRYNEQFF
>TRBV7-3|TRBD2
CASSDSGRIDTQYF